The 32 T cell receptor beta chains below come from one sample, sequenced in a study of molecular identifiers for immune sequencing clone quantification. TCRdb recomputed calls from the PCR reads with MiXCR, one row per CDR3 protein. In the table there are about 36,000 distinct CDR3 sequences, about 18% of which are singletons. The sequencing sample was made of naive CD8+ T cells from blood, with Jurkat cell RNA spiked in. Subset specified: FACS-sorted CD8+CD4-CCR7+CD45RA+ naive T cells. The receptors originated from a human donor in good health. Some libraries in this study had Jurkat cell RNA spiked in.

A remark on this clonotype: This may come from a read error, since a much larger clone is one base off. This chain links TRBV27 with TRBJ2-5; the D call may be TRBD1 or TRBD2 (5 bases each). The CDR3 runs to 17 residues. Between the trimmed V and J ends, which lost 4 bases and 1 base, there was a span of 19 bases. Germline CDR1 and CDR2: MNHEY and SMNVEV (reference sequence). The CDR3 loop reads CASSYLGVGTIQETQYF. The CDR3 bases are TGTGCCAGCAGTTATCTGGGCGTCGGGACCATCCAAGAGACCCAGTACTTC.

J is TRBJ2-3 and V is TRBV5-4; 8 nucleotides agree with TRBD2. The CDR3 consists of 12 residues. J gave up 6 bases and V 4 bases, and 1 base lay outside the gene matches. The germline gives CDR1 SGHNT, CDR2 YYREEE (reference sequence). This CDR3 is CASSPGGDTQYF. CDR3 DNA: TGTGCCAGCAGCCCGGGGGGGGATACGCAGTATTTT.

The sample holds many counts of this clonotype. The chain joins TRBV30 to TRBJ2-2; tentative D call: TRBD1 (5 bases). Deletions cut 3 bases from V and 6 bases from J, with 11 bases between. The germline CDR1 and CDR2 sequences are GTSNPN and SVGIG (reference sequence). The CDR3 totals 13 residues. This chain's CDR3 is CAWRAWGAGELFF. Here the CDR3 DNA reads TGTGCCTGGAGAGCTTGGGGCGCCGGGGAGCTGTTTTTT. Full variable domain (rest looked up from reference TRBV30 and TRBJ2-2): SQTIHQWPATLVQPVGSPLSLECTVEGTSNPNLYWYRQAAGRGLQLLFYSVGIGQISSEVPQNLSASRPQDRQFILSSKKLLLSDSGFYLCAWRAWGAGELFFGEGSRLTVL.

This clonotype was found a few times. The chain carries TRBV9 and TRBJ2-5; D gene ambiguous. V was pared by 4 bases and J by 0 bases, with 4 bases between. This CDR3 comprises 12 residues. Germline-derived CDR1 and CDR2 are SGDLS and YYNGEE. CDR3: CASSPNQETQYF. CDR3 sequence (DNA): TGTGCCAGCAGCCCCAACCAAGAGACCCAGTACTTC.

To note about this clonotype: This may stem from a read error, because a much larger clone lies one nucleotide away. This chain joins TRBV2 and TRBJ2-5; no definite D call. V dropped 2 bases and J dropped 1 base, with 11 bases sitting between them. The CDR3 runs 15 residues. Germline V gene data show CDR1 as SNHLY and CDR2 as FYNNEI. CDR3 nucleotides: TGTGCCAGCAGTGAACCCCCGTACCCCCAAGAGACCCAGTACTTC. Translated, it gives CASSEPPYPQETQYF.

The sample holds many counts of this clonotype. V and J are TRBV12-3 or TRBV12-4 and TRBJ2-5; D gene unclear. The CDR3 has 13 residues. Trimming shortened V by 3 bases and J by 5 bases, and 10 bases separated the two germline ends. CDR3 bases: TGTGCCAGCAGTTTGATAGATCAGGAGACCCAGTACTTC. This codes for CASSLIDQETQYF.

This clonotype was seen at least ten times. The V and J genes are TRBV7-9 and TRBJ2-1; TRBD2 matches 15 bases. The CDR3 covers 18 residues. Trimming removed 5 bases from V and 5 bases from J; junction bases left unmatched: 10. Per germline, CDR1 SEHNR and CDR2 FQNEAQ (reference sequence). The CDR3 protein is CASSPGLAGGPRDNEQFF. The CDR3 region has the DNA TGTGCCAGCAGCCCAGGACTAGCGGGAGGGCCGAGGGACAATGAGCAGTTCTTC.

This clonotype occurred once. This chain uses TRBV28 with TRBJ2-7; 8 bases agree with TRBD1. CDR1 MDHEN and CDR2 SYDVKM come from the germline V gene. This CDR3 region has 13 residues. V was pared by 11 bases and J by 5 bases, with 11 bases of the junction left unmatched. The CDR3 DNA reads TGTGCCGGCTCCCGACAGGGGACTCACGAGCAGTACTTC. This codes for CAGSRQGTHEQYF.

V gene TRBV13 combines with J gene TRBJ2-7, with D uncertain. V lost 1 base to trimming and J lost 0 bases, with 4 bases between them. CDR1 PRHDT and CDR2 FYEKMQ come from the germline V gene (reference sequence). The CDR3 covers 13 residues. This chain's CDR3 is CASSLVASYEQYF. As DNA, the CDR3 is TGTGCCAGCAGCTTAGTCGCCTCCTACGAGCAGTACTTC.

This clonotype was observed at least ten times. This CDR3 is CASSPTGGRASSYNEQFF. CDR3 nucleotides: TGTGCCAGCAGTCCCACGGGCGGGAGGGCTAGCTCCTACAATGAGCAGTTCTTC. The rearrangement uses TRBV27 and TRBJ2-1, with 9 bases identical to TRBD2. Losses at the gene ends were 5 bases for V and 0 bases for J; bases not matched to a gene: 11. This CDR3 has 18 residues. Germline V gene sequence: CDR1 MNHEY, CDR2 SMNVEV (reference sequence).

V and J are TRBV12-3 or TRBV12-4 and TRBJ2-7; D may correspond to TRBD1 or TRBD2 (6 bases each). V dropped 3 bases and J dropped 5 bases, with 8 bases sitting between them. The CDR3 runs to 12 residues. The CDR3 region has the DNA TGTGCCAGCAGTTTCGGGGGCAACGAGCAGTACTTC. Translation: CASSFGGNEQYF.

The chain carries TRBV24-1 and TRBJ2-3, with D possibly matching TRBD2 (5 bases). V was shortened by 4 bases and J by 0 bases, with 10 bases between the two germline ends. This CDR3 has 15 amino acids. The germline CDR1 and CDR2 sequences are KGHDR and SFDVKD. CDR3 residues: CATSDPGLSTDTQYF. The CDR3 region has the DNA TGTGCCACCAGTGACCCCGGACTGAGCACAGATACGCAGTATTTT.

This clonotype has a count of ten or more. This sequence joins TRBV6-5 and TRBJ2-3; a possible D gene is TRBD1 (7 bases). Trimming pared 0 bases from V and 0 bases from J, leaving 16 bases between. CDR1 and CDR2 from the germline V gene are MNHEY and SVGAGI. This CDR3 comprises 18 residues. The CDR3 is CASSYSEGAVLSTDTQYF. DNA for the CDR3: TGTGCCAGCAGTTACTCGGAGGGGGCCGTACTTAGCACAGATACGCAGTATTTT.

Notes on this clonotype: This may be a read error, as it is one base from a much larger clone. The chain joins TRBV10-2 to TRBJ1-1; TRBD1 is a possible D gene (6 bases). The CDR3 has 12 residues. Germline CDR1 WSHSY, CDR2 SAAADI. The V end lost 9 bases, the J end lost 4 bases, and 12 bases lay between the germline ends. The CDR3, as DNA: TGCGCCAGTACGGAGGGGGGCACTGAAGCTTTCTTT. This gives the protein CASTEGGTEAFF.

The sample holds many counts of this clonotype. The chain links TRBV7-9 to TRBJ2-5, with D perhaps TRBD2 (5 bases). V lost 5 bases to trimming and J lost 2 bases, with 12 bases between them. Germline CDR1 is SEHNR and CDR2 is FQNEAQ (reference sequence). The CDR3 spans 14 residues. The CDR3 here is CASSILVPQETQYF. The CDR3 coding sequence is TGTGCCAGCAGCATACTAGTCCCACAAGAGACCCAGTACTTC.

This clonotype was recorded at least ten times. In nucleotides, the CDR3 is TGTGCCAGCAGTGGTGGGACAGCGATCGGCTACACCTTC. Translation gives CASSGGTAIGYTF. The rearrangement links TRBV6-2 or TRBV6-3 to TRBJ1-2, with 7 bases aligning to TRBD1. The V gene end was trimmed by 5 bases and the J gene end by 8 bases; junction bases not matched to a gene: 8. In germline, CDR1 is MNHEY, CDR2 SVGEGT. This CDR3 spans 13 amino acids.

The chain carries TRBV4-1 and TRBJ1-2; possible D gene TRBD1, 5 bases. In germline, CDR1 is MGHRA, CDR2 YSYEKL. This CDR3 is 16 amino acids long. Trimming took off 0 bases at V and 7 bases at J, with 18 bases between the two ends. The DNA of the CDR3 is TGCGCCAGCAGCCAAGACCGGGGCCTAACTCCCTGTGGCTACACCTTC. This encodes CASSQDRGLTPCGYTF.

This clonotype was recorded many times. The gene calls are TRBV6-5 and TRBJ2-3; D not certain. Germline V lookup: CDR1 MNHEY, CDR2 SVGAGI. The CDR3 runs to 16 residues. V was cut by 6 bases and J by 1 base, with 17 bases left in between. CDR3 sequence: CASSTSRVVGTDTQYF. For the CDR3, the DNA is TGTGCCAGCAGCACCTCTCGGGTGGTAGGCACAGATACGCAGTATTTT.

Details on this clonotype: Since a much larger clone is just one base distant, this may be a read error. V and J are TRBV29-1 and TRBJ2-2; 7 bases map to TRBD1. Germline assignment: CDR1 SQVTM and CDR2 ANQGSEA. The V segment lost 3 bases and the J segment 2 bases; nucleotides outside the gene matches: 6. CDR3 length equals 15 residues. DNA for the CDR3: TGCAGCGTTGAGAGCGACAGGGACAACACCGGGGAGCTGTTTTTT. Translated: CSVESDRDNTGELFF.

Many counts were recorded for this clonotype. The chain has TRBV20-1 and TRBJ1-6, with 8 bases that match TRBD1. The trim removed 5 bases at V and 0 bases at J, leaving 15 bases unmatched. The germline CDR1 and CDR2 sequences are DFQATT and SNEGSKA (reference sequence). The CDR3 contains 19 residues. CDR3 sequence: CSALLVTGDLSSYNSPLHF. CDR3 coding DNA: TGCAGTGCTCTTTTAGTGACAGGGGACCTAAGCTCCTATAATTCACCCCTCCACTTT.

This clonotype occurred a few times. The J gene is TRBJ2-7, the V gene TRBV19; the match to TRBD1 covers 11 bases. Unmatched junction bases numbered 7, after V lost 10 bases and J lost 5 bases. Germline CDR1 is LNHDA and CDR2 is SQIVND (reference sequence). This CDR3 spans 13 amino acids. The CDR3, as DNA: TGTGCCACCTCTCCGGGACAGGGGGACGAGCAGTACTTC. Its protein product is CATSPGQGDEQYF.

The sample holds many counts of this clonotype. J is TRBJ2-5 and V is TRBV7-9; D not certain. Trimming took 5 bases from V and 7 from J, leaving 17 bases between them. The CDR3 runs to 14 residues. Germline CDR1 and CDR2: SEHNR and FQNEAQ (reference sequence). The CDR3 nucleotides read TGTGCCAGCAGCCCTATCCTCGAGTTACGGACCCAGTACTTC. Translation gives CASSPILELRTQYF.

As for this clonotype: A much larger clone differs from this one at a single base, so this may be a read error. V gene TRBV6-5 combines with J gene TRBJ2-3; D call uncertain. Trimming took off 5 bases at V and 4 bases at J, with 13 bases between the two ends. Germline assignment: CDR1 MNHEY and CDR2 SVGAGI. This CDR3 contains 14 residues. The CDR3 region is CASSTASQSDTQYF. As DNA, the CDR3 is TGTGCCAGCAGTACCGCTAGTCAATCAGATACGCAGTATTTT.

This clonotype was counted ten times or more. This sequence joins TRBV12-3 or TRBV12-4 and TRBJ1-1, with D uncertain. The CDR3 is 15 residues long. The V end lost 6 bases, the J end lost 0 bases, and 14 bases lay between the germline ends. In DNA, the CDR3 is TGTGCCAGCAGCCAAAAAAGGGTCATGAACACTGAAGCTTTCTTT. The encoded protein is CASSQKRVMNTEAFF.

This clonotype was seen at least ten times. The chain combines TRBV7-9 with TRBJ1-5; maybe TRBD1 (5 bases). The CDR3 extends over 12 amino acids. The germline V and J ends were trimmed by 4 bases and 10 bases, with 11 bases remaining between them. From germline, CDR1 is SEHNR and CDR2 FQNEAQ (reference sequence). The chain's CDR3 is CASSSDSEPQHF. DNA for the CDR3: TGTGCCAGCAGCTCCGACAGTGAACCCCAGCATTTT.

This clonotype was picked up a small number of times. The CDR3 sequence: CASSQGQNYEQYF. The DNA for the CDR3 is TGTGCCAGCAGCCAAGGTCAGAACTACGAGCAGTACTTC. This rearrangement joins TRBV3-1 to TRBJ2-7; no firm D call. Germline CDR1 LGHDT, CDR2 YNNKEL (reference sequence). V lost 1 base and J 3 bases, leaving 7 bases between the germline ends. The CDR3 runs 13 residues.

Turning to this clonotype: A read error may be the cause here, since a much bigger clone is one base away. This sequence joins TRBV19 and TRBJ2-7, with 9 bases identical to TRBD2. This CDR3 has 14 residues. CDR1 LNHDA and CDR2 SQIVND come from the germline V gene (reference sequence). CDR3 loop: CASSPAGGAYKQYF. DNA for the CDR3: TGTGCCAGTAGCCCAGCGGGAGGCGCCTACAAGCAGTACTTC.

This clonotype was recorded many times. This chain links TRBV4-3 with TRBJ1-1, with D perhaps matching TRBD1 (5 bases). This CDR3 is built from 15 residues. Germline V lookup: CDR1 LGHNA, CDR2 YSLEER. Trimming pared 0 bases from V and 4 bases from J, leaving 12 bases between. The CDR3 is CASSQEVRGPTEAFF. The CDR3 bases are TGCGCCAGCAGCCAAGAAGTCCGGGGCCCCACTGAAGCTTTCTTT.

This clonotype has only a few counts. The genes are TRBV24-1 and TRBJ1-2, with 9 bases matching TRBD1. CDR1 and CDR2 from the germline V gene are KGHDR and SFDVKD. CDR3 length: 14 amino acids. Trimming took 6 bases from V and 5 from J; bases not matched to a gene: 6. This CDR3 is CATSPRTGEYGYTF. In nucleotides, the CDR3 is TGTGCCACCAGTCCCCGGACAGGGGAATATGGCTACACCTTC.

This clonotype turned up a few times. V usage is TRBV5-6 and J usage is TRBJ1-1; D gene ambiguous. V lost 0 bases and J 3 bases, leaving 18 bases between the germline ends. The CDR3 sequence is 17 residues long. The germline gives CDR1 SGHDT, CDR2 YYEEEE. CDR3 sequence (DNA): TGTGCCAGCAGCTTGGATCAAGGGAACGGTTTGGACACTGAAGCTTTCTTT. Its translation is CASSLDQGNGLDTEAFF.

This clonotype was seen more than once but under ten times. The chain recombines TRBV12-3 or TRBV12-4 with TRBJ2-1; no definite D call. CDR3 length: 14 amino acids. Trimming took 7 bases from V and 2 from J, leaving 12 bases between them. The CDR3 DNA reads TGTGCCAGCATTCACTCCCTCACCTACAATGAGCAGTTCTTC. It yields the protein CASIHSLTYNEQFF.

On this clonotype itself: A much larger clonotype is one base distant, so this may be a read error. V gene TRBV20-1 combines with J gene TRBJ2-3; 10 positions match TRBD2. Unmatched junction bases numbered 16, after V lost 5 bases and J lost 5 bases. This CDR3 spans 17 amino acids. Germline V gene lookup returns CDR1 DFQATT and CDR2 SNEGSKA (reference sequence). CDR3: CSASLAGAAKNRDTQYF. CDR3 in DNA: TGCAGTGCTTCGCTAGCGGGGGCTGCAAAAAACAGAGATACGCAGTATTTT.